The present entry profiles one T cell receptor beta chain with its context. No cognate antigen has been identified for it. Base qualities are missing; no much larger clone stands one base away. Enrolling through a virtual design, the prospective study's participants ranged in age from roughly 18 to 90 years and lived across 20 to 30 United States geographic areas. Cohort assignment in the prospective study relied on participant-reported clinical history from a screening survey and a study questionnaire. Recovered participants in ImmuneRACE Cohort 3 were defined by two consecutive negative NP/OP PCR tests, clearance by a healthcare professional, or resolution of symptoms. Mobile phlebotomists in the prospective study collected whole blood, serum and a nasopharyngeal or oropharyngeal swab from every participant. Prospective study participants could optionally give additional blood draws and questionnaires over an approximately two-month period. Before DNA extraction, blood samples from the prospective study were shipped at room temperature or frozen.

The CDR3 numbers 13 residues from cysteine through phenylalanine. Only the CDR3 DNA stays, 39 bases, in frame from base 1. Cut back by 6 bases and 7 bases, the V and J ends lie 13 bases apart. The germline V gene yields MNHEY for CDR1 and SVGAGI for CDR2. The immunoSEQ Assay, a bias-controlled multiplex PCR, was used to amplify TCRbeta CDR3 regions from genomic DNA. The source study handled its data this way. Within the assay, amplification of reference gene primers was used to estimate how many nucleated cells each sample contained. To quantify the absolute abundance of each unique TCRbeta CDR3 rearrangement, sequence reads were collapsed and filtered. For each sample, productive Simpson clonality was calculated as the square root of Simpson's diversity index across productive rearrangements. TCRdb carries this immuneACCESS record with in-frame sequences only. Its versions omit some clonotypes, under half of them owing to an unresolved V gene in the studies checked, with the rest unexplained. Clone size and the V and J calls come from that table; the DNA yielded D and trimming. Present in this sample are about 270,000 clones, more than 80% of which were seen just once. The ten largest account for under 3% of the sample.

This record belongs to a study of blood T cell repertoires in COVID-19 (TCRdb year 2020). Study-level background: Samples from collaborators originated in the United States, Italy and Spain and spanned both the acute and convalescent phases of COVID-19. A freely available public database, intended as a resource for researchers studying the immune response to SARS-CoV-2, is where the repertoires were released. The dataset comprised deeply sampled blood TCRbeta repertoires from subjects exposed to, actively infected with, or recovered from COVID-19. Samples were obtained from the ongoing ImmuneRACE study (first 160 participants) and from approximately 1,200 subjects provided by 6 global collaborators. Where HLA class I and class II types were available, the types were taken from metadata supplied by the sample provider, not from assay-based typing. The prospective study material was composed of cDNA or gDNA derived from T cells, B-cell-depleted T cells, or PBMCs. The sample metadata nearly always contained a de-identified subject ID, COVID-19 status, age in years and sex.

What the research found in general, with its limitations: The quantity of clinical and demographic metadata differed by source and by participant and was supplied without curation.

The sample consisted of PBMCs or T cells enriched from blood (not recorded which). The clonotype comes from a young woman who had recovered from COVID-19. The V and J segments used are TRBV6-5 and TRBJ1-5; the D gene is possibly TRBD1, with 6 bases matching. The DNA sequence is given as TGTGCCAGCAGACTACAGGGAAACCAGCCCCAGCATTTT. Its protein is CASRLQGNQPQHF.